A selection of T cell receptor beta chains follows, all from one sample in a study of metastatic and nonmetastatic thyroid tumors. With MiXCR, TCRdb called clones anew from the PCR reads. The profile shows 9,500 to 12,000 clones, around 27% of them singletons. The sequencing input was adjacent normal tissue. Receptors originate from a male donor with papillary thyroid cancer or a benign thyroid nodule (not recorded which). Some clones in this sample may be carry-over from other donors' samples. Each CDR3 is given with its conserved first and last residue. D genes are given only for firm matches. The size entry is marked missing in some rows and otherwise reads once, few, many or a size class.

j_call | d_call | clone_size | v_call | cdr3_nt | cdr3_aa
TRBJ2-5 | NA | many | TRBV27 | TGTGCCAGCAGTTTACTTCCAGTGACGATGTACCAAGAGACCCAGTACTTC | CASSLLPVTMYQETQYF
TRBJ1-6 | NA | NA | TRBV4-1 | TGCGCCAGCAGCCAAGACCAGGGTATGATGTCACCCCTCCACTTT | CASSQDQGMMSPLHF
TRBJ2-7 | NA | NA | TRBV5-6 | TGTGCCAGCAGCTTGGCCCCATCGGTTGTAGAGCAGTACTTC | CASSLAPSVVEQYF
TRBJ2-5 | NA | medium-sized | TRBV12-3/TRBV12-4 | TGTGCCAGCAGCCCCGGGGGGACCCAGTACTTC | CASSPGGTQYF
TRBJ2-3 | TRBD1 | NA | TRBV9 | TGTGCCAGCAGCGTTGGTGGACAGGGGAAAGATACGCAGTATTTT | CASSVGGQGKDTQYF
TRBJ2-2 | NA | NA | TRBV7-3 | TGTGCCAGCACCCCCCGGTCAGGGGGGGGCATGGGCACCGGGGAGCTGTTTTTT | CASTPRSGGGMGTGELFF
TRBJ2-6 | NA | once | TRBV2 | TGTGCCAGCAGCCTCCAGGGGTACGGGGCCAACGTCCTGACTTTC | CASSLQGYGANVLTF
TRBJ1-1 | NA | few | TRBV6-1 | TGTGCCAGCCTCGGTGGGGGAGAGAGGACTGAAGCTTTCTTT | CASLGGGERTEAFF
TRBJ2-1 | NA | few | TRBV28 | TGTGCCAGCAGTTTAACGGAGACCGCTTACAATGAGCAGTTCTTC | CASSLTETAYNEQFF
TRBJ2-2 | TRBD2 | NA | TRBV19 | TGTGCCAGTAGTATCTTTTGGACTAGGCAGACCACCGGGGAGCTGTTTTTT | CASSIFWTRQTTGELFF
TRBJ1-1 | NA | medium-sized | TRBV6-4 | TGTGCCAGCAGTGACGATGGGGCCCGTAGCACTGAAGCTTTCTTT | CASSDDGARSTEAFF
TRBJ1-5 | NA | medium-sized | TRBV6-1 | TGTGCCAGCAGTGAAGTTGGGGAGGGACCCCAGCATTTT | CASSEVGEGPQHF
TRBJ1-2 | TRBD1 | few | TRBV20-1 | TGCAGTGCTAGAGGACAGGGCGACAACTATGGCTACACCTTC | CSARGQGDNYGYTF
TRBJ2-2 | NA | NA | TRBV20-1 | TGCAGTGCTAGAGATCCCCCGGGAGCGGGCACCGGGGAGCTGTTTTTT | CSARDPPGAGTGELFF
TRBJ2-7 | TRBD1 | medium-sized | TRBV6-1 | TGTGCCAGCAGCCCATCCCGACAGGGCATCCACGAGCAGTACTTC | CASSPSRQGIHEQYF
TRBJ2-1 | NA | NA | TRBV7-2 | TGTGCCAGCAGCTTAGCGGGGGGAACGTACAATGAGCAGTTCTTC | CASSLAGGTYNEQFF
TRBJ2-3 | TRBD2 | NA | TRBV5-1 | TGCGCCAGCAGCTTGAGGGCAGGGAGGGCTAGCACAGATACGCAGTATTTT | CASSLRAGRASTDTQYF
TRBJ1-1 | NA | medium-sized | TRBV20-1 | TGCAGTGCTAGAGTTAACACTGAAGCTTTCTTT | CSARVNTEAFF
TRBJ2-3 | TRBD2 | few | TRBV4-2 | TGTGCCAGCAGCCCCGCCGGTACTAGCGTGAGGGGCCCAGATACGCAGTATTTT | CASSPAGTSVRGPDTQYF
TRBJ1-1 | NA | NA | TRBV18 | TGTGCCAGCTCACTCGGACGGGACACTGAAGCTTTCTTT | CASSLGRDTEAFF
TRBJ2-5 | NA | once | TRBV9 | TGTGCCAGCAGCGTAGCCTTACTAGCTGGGGAGCAGGGGGCCCAGTACTTC | CASSVALLAGEQGAQYF
TRBJ1-6 | NA | NA | TRBV28 | TGTGCCAGCAGTTTAGCGGGCCTTAATTCACCCCTCCACTTT | CASSLAGLNSPLHF
TRBJ2-3 | NA | few | TRBV28 | TGTGCCAGCAGTCCCCGGGGGGCCCCGGGGATACAGTATTTT | CASSPRGAPGIQYF
TRBJ2-3 | TRBD1 | NA | TRBV5-1 | TGCGCCAGCAGTCGGGCCACAGGGACAGATATGCAGTATTTT | CASSRATGTDMQYF